This T cell receptor beta chain was obtained from a study of T cell changes during pregnancy in multiple sclerosis. TCRdb's copy holds only in-frame clones and misses some; the assay was immunoSEQ multiplex PCR. This sample yields around 95,000 clones, of which 90% to 95% are seen a single time; roughly 2.3% belongs to the top ten. Germline-derived CDR1 and CDR2 are MNHEY and SVGAGI. The CDR3 runs 13 residues. The trim removed 5 bases at V and 6 bases at J, leaving 5 bases unmatched. This specimen was peripheral blood, taken after pregnancy. The chain links TRBV6-5 to TRBJ1-1; 8 nucleotides agree with TRBD1. This TCR was sampled from a female donor in good health, enrolled as a control in a pregnancy study. The CDR3 protein is CASSRQGASEAFF. As DNA, the CDR3 is TGTGCCAGCAGTAGGCAGGGGGCTTCTGAAGCTTTCTTT.